The 3 T cell receptor beta chains below come from one sample, sequenced in a study of CD4 T cell repertoires in COVID-19. Generated by immunoSEQ multiplex PCR, the TCRdb table keeps only in-frame clones and is missing some. The data contain about 75,000 clones, approximately 83% of them seen just once; the ten biggest clones take up 0.45% to 0.7%. Material: CD4+ T cells from peripheral blood, obtained after recovery from COVID-19. The source of these receptors is a human donor who had COVID-19.

The V gene is TRBV4-1, the J gene TRBJ2-1; possibly TRBD2 for D (7 bases). CDR1 and CDR2 from the germline V gene are MGHRA and YSYEKL. V lost 0 bases and J 4 bases, leaving 16 bases between the germline ends. This CDR3 spans 17 amino acids. The DNA of the CDR3 is TGCGCCAGCAGCCAAGAAGGGGGGGCTAGTGGATACAATGAGCAGTTCTTC. Translation: CASSQEGGASGYNEQFF.

This chain joins TRBV7-2 and TRBJ2-1, with a weak D call TRBD2 (5 bases). Trimming removed 0 bases from V and 6 bases from J, with 15 bases in between. The germline V gene has CDR1 SGHTA and CDR2 FQGNSA. The CDR3 is 16 residues long. CDR3 DNA sequence: TGTGCCAGCAGCTTAGCGGGAGCCCGCGGAGGCAATGAGCAGTTCTTC. It encodes CASSLAGARGGNEQFF.

The J gene is TRBJ1-2, the V gene TRBV11-2; tentatively, D is TRBD1 (5 bases). The length of the CDR3 is 13 residues. Germline-derived CDR1 and CDR2 are SGHAT and FQNNGV. Trimming removed 3 bases from V and 4 bases from J, with 9 bases in between. CDR3 sequence (DNA): TGTGCCAGCAGCTTGGGGGGGATCTATGGCTACACCTTC. Translating gives CASSLGGIYGYTF.